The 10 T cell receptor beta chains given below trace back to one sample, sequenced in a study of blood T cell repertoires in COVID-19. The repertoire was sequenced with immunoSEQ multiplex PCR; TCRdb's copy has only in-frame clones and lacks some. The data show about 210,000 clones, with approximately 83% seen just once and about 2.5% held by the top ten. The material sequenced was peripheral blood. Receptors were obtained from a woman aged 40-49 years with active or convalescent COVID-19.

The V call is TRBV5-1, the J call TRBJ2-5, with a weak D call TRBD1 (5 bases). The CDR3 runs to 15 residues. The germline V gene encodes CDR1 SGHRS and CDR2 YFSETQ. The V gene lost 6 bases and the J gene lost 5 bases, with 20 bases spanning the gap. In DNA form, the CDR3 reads TGCGCCAGCACTCCCGCGCAGGGATCAGGGGAGACCCAGTACTTC. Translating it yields CASTPAQGSGETQYF.

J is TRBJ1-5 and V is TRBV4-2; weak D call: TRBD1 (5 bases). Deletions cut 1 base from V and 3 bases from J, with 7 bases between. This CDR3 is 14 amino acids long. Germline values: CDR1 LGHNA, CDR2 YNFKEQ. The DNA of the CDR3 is TGTGCCAGCAGCCAAGTGGACAACAATCAGCCCCAGCATTTT. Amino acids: CASSQVDNNQPQHF.

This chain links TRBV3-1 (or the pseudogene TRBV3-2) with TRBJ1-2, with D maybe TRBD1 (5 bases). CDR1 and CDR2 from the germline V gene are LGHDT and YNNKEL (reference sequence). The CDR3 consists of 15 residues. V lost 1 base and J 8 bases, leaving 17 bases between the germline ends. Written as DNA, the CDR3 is TGTGCCAGCAGCCAAGCCGGTGGGGCGTTAGGCGGCTACACCTTC. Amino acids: CASSQAGGALGGYTF.

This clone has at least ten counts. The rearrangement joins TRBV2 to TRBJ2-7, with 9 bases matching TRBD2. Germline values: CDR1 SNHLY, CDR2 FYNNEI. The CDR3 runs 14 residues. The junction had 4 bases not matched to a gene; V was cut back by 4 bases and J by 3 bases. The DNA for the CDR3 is TGTGCCAGCAGTGCGCTAGCGGGGCTCTACGAGCAGTACTTC. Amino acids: CASSALAGLYEQYF.

The CDR3 loop is CASTDRGGRFNEQFF. The CDR3 DNA is TGTGCCAGCACCGACCGCGGCGGGAGGTTCAATGAGCAGTTCTTC. The V and J genes are TRBV6-4 and TRBJ2-1; TRBD2 matches at 8 bases. CDR3 size: 15 residues. The germline CDR1 and CDR2 sequences are MRHNA and SNTAGT. V shed 7 bases, J shed 6 bases, and the junction held 11 bases outside the gene matches.

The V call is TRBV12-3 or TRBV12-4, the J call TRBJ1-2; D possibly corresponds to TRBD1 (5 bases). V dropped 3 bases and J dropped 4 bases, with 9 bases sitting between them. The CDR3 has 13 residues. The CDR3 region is CASSFATAYGYTF. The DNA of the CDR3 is TGTGCCAGCAGTTTTGCGACAGCCTATGGCTACACCTTC.

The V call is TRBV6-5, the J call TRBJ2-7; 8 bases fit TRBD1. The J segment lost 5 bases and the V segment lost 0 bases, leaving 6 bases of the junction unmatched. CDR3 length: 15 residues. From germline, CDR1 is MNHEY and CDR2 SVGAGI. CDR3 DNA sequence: TGTGCCAGCAGTTACTCTTTCGACAGGGGCCACGAGCAGTACTTC. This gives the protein CASSYSFDRGHEQYF.

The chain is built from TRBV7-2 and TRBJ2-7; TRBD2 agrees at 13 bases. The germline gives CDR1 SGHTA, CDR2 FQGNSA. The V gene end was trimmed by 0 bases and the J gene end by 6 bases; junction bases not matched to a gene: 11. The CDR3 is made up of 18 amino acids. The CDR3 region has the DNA TGTGCCAGCAGCTTAGCACCGGGACTAGCGGGAACAGGGGGCGAGCAGTACTTC. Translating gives CASSLAPGLAGTGGEQYF.

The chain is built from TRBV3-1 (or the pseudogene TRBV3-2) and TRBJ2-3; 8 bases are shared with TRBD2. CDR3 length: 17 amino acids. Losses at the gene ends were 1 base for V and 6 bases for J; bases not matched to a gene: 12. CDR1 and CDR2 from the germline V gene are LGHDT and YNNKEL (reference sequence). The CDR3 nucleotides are TGTGCCAGCAGCCAAGTAATTGGGGCTAGCGGGTACGATACGCAGTATTTT. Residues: CASSQVIGASGYDTQYF.

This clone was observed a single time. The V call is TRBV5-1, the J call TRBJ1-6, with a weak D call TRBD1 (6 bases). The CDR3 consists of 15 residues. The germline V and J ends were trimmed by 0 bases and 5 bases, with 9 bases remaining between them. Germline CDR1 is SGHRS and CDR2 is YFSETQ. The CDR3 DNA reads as TGCGCCAGCAGCTTGGGGCAGGGGAATAATTCACCCCTCCACTTT. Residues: CASSLGQGNNSPLHF.